The source of this T cell receptor beta chain is a study of T cells in localized non-small cell lung cancer. Study results and caveats: Among the top 100 tumor clones, a median about 59 appeared in adjacent lung.

Trimming cost V 4 bases and J 4 bases, with 15 bases left between them. This CDR3 region has 15 residues. Per the germline V gene, CDR1 is SGDLS and CDR2 is YYNGEE. Worth noting for this clone: Its antigen is as yet unknown.

TCRdb keeps only in-frame clones here, not all; method: immunoSEQ multiplex PCR. The data hold about 76,000 clones, with around 85% observed a single time. Sequences were derived from peripheral blood, sampled before any cancer treatment. The V gene is TRBV9, the J gene TRBJ1-3, with D possibly being TRBD1 (5 bases). This sequence was found in a female donor at least 60 years old with stage I lung adenocarcinoma. Here the CDR3 reads CASSPRGRAGNTIYF. Here the CDR3 DNA reads TGTGCCAGCAGCCCCCGGGGCAGGGCAGGAAACACCATATATTTT.